This T cell receptor beta chain was documented in a study of T cells after yellow fever vaccination. Across the whole study: Fractions with few cells were prepared using SMART-Seq v4 Ultra Low Input. General study findings and limits: Relatively few clonotypes were ones that appeared in both CD4 and CD8 compartments. It was the secondary response that reached its peak faster, day 5 versus 15, but it was weaker.

The CDR3 sequence is 14 residues long. Losses at the gene ends were 5 bases for V and 0 bases for J; bases not matched to a gene: 2. Germline-derived CDR1 and CDR2 are SGHTA and FQGNSA. This clonotype has a count of ten or more. Its matching antigen is unknown. TCRdb used MiXCR to reprocess the 5' RACE reads, holding one entry per CDR3 protein. This sample has tens of thousands of distinct CDR3 sequences, with more than 5.5% found just once. Sequenced here: CD8+ T cells sorted from PBMCs, sampled on the day of the first yellow fever vaccination. The TCR sequence derives from a man aged 18 to 35 who received the YFV17D yellow fever vaccine. The chain joins TRBV7-2 to TRBJ2-3; 7 bases align to TRBD2. CDR3: CASSIGGSTDTQYF. The CDR3 DNA is TGTGCCAGCAGCATCGGGGGGAGCACAGATACGCAGTATTTT.